The rows below give T cell receptor beta chains drawn from one sample of a study of beta chain features in type 1 diabetes. Measured with immunoSEQ multiplex PCR; TCRdb has only the in-frame clones, and not every one. This sample has 500,000 to 800,000 clones, with over 10% found just once. Material for sequencing was naive CD4+ T cells from blood. The source of these receptors is a man aged 30 to 39 with type 1 diabetes. Both conserved end residues are part of each CDR3. Expanded clones get a size class; other rows say once, few or many, or leave the size out.

abundance: few
v_gene: TRBV7-9
j_gene: TRBJ1-1
CDR3aa: CASSLKSVNTEAFF

abundance: few
v_gene: TRBV11-3
j_gene: TRBJ2-7
CDR3aa: CASSLSSGTNYEQYF

abundance: -
v_gene: TRBV7-6
j_gene: TRBJ2-7
CDR3aa: CASSKSYEQYF

abundance: -
v_gene: TRBV11-1
j_gene: TRBJ2-3
CDR3aa: CASRKPGQGADTQYF

abundance: -
v_gene: TRBV7-9
j_gene: TRBJ2-1
CDR3aa: CASSLAASTSEQFF

abundance: -
v_gene: TRBV6-1
j_gene: TRBJ1-3
CDR3aa: CASSPGPSLGNTIYF

abundance: -
v_gene: TRBV29-1
j_gene: TRBJ2-7
CDR3aa: CSVEGQGWYEQYF

abundance: -
v_gene: TRBV7-2
j_gene: TRBJ2-6
CDR3aa: CASSLYGRQGANVLTF

abundance: few
v_gene: TRBV29-1
j_gene: TRBJ2-1
CDR3aa: CSVERLAGGGNEQFF

abundance: -
v_gene: TRBV5-1
j_gene: TRBJ1-6
CDR3aa: CASSPGTENSPLHF

abundance: few
v_gene: TRBV11-3
j_gene: TRBJ2-2
CDR3aa: CASSPPGTANTGELFF

abundance: few
v_gene: TRBV29-1
j_gene: TRBJ1-2
CDR3aa: CSGTTDYNGYTF

abundance: -
v_gene: TRBV19
j_gene: TRBJ2-2
CDR3aa: CASSIERGTGELFF

abundance: -
v_gene: TRBV20-1
j_gene: TRBJ2-1
CDR3aa: CSALIGEQFF

abundance: -
v_gene: TRBV18
j_gene: TRBJ1-5
CDR3aa: CASSEGAGNQPQHF

abundance: -
v_gene: TRBV7-3
j_gene: TRBJ2-2
CDR3aa: CASSMAGTVNTGELFF

abundance: few
v_gene: TRBV7-2
j_gene: TRBJ2-7
CDR3aa: CASSPGQGPLEQYF

abundance: few
v_gene: TRBV7-3
j_gene: TRBJ1-6
CDR3aa: CASSLFSGRNSPLHF

abundance: -
v_gene: TRBV4-2
j_gene: TRBJ2-5
CDR3aa: CASSQAQLQETQYF

abundance: -
v_gene: TRBV19
j_gene: TRBJ1-2
CDR3aa: CASTLTGINYGYTF

abundance: -
v_gene: TRBV28
j_gene: TRBJ2-7
CDR3aa: CASRGNRGGYYEQYF

abundance: few
v_gene: TRBV9
j_gene: TRBJ2-1
CDR3aa: CASSVLSEPSYNEQFF

abundance: once
v_gene: TRBV27
j_gene: TRBJ1-5
CDR3aa: CASSSAGYSNQPQHF

abundance: few
v_gene: TRBV29-1
j_gene: TRBJ2-3
CDR3aa: CSAMVMGGGTADTQYF

abundance: few
v_gene: TRBV29-1
j_gene: TRBJ2-1
CDR3aa: CSAETSGGLSSYNEQFF

abundance: -
v_gene: TRBV2
j_gene: TRBJ1-5
CDR3aa: CASSPGGMDNQPQHF

abundance: -
v_gene: TRBV6-6
j_gene: TRBJ2-7
CDR3aa: CASSYPTGRPTYEQYF

abundance: few
v_gene: TRBV18
j_gene: TRBJ2-5
CDR3aa: CASSPPATAGTQYF

abundance: -
v_gene: TRBV30
j_gene: TRBJ1-2
CDR3aa: CAWRGQPGSGYTF

abundance: -
v_gene: TRBV29-1
j_gene: TRBJ1-3
CDR3aa: CSAHRDYSGNTIYF

abundance: -
v_gene: TRBV6-5
j_gene: TRBJ2-1
CDR3aa: CASKAGPMYNEQFF

abundance: -
v_gene: TRBV9
j_gene: TRBJ1-2
CDR3aa: CASRGTAVYGYTF

abundance: few
v_gene: TRBV29-1
j_gene: TRBJ1-1
CDR3aa: CSVGDGEAFF

abundance: few
v_gene: TRBV5-1
j_gene: TRBJ2-3
CDR3aa: CASTDSGTMDTQYF

abundance: -
v_gene: TRBV6-5
j_gene: TRBJ1-1
CDR3aa: CASSQQRNTEAFF

abundance: -
v_gene: TRBV5-6
j_gene: TRBJ2-5
CDR3aa: CASSLVPDYQETQYF

abundance: -
v_gene: TRBV4-3
j_gene: TRBJ1-5
CDR3aa: CASSQDRQGPQHF

abundance: -
v_gene: TRBV6-6
j_gene: TRBJ1-5
CDR3aa: CASSYSNTGSNQPQHF

abundance: -
v_gene: TRBV7-7
j_gene: TRBJ2-1
CDR3aa: CASSFGGEGYNEQFF

abundance: -
v_gene: TRBV5-4
j_gene: TRBJ2-2
CDR3aa: CASSSTGINTGELFF

abundance: few
v_gene: TRBV2
j_gene: TRBJ2-7
CDR3aa: CASSEVTLEQYF

abundance: few
v_gene: TRBV11-3
j_gene: TRBJ2-2
CDR3aa: CASSLMRGGTGELFF

abundance: -
v_gene: TRBV7-2
j_gene: TRBJ2-5
CDR3aa: CASSLVVGQGGGETQYF

abundance: -
v_gene: TRBV18
j_gene: TRBJ2-7
CDR3aa: CASSLLPSRGEQYF

abundance: few
v_gene: TRBV2
j_gene: TRBJ2-7
CDR3aa: CASRDKTGRSDEQYF

abundance: few
v_gene: TRBV5-4
j_gene: TRBJ1-2
CDR3aa: CASSSQGPTYGYTF

abundance: few
v_gene: TRBV27
j_gene: TRBJ2-7
CDR3aa: CASSFSAGQYF

abundance: -
v_gene: TRBV7-2
j_gene: TRBJ1-5
CDR3aa: CASSSSPGRSNQPQHF

abundance: few
v_gene: TRBV4-3
j_gene: TRBJ2-7
CDR3aa: CASSQDSRGQVEQYF

abundance: -
v_gene: TRBV6-5
j_gene: TRBJ2-1
CDR3aa: CASSYLPAGEQFF

abundance: -
v_gene: TRBV5-1
j_gene: TRBJ2-7
CDR3aa: CASSLYQATYEQYF

abundance: few
v_gene: TRBV6-5
j_gene: TRBJ1-1
CDR3aa: CASSDRVRTEAFF

abundance: few
v_gene: TRBV15
j_gene: TRBJ1-2
CDR3aa: CATSRRLGQVHYGYTF